The 19 T cell receptor beta chains below all came from one sample that was sequenced in a study of graft-versus-host responses after intestinal transplantation. Their antigen targets remain unknown. Some clones are missing from TCRdb's copy, which holds only in-frame ones; the method was immunoSEQ multiplex PCR. The table lists 95,000 to 150,000 clones, roughly 96% of them singletons, with around 3% in the top ten. This sample comprised unstimulated CD8+ T cells sorted from spleen or lymph node cells, obtained before intestinal transplant. All receptors come from a human donor who received an intestinal transplant.

This clone was seen only a few times. V and J are TRBV15 and TRBJ2-7, with a tentative D call TRBD2 (6 bases). Germline V lookup: CDR1 LNHNV, CDR2 YYDKDF (reference sequence). The CDR3 runs to 15 residues. Between the trimmed V and J ends, which lost 0 bases and 4 bases, there was a span of 13 bases. The CDR3 here is CATSRDRGKWYEQYF. The CDR3 DNA reads TGTGCCACCAGCAGAGATCGCGGGAAATGGTACGAGCAGTACTTC.

The J gene is TRBJ2-5, the V gene TRBV4-1; TRBD1 aligns across 9 bases. The germline V gene has CDR1 MGHRA and CDR2 YSYEKL. The CDR3 has 17 amino acids. J gave up 2 bases and V 0 bases, and 7 bases lay outside the gene matches. This CDR3 reads CASSQDLMTGGQETQYF. DNA for the CDR3: TGCGCCAGCAGCCAAGACTTAATGACAGGGGGACAAGAGACCCAGTACTTC.

The gene calls are TRBV14 and TRBJ2-2; either TRBD1 or TRBD2 may supply D (6 bases each). The V end was cut by 6 bases, the J end by 4 bases, with 15 bases between. CDR3 length: 15 residues. Germline V gene data show CDR1 as SGHDN and CDR2 as FVKESK. Here the CDR3 DNA reads TGTGCCAGCAGGGGACACACAGCGGGCACCGGGGAGCTGTTTTTT. It encodes CASRGHTAGTGELFF.

The chain carries TRBV5-1 and TRBJ2-1; D ambiguous. Germline V gene sequence: CDR1 SGHRS, CDR2 YFSETQ. The V and J ends lost 4 bases and 0 bases respectively, with 11 bases between them. CDR3 size: 15 residues. The CDR3, as DNA: TGCGCCAGCAGCCCCAGTATCAGCTCCTACAATGAGCAGTTCTTC. Its protein product is CASSPSISSYNEQFF.

The gene calls are TRBV15 and TRBJ1-2, with 9 nucleotides matching TRBD1. Per germline, CDR1 LNHNV and CDR2 YYDKDF (reference sequence). The CDR3 length is 14 residues. With V trimmed by 3 bases and J by 7 bases, 6 bases remained unmatched. The CDR3 DNA follows: TGTGCCACCAGCAGCACCGGGACAGGGTCTGGCTACACCTTC. Amino acids: CATSSTGTGSGYTF.

The genes are TRBV6-1 and TRBJ1-3; perhaps TRBD1 as D (6 bases). Germline-derived CDR1 and CDR2 are MNHNS and SASEGT. The CDR3 has 15 residues. With 3 bases removed from V and 2 bases from J, the gap between germline ends came to 11 bases. For the CDR3, the DNA is TGTGCCAGCAGTGATACAGGGCGAACTGGAAACACCATATATTTT. Residues: CASSDTGRTGNTIYF.

This clone has only one observation. V and J are TRBV7-9 and TRBJ2-5; D is uncertain. TRBJ2-7 explains the end of the DNA better; the J call may be wrong. The CDR3 totals 12 residues. Germline lookup yields CDR1 SEHNR and CDR2 FQNEAQ (reference sequence). The CDR3 region has the DNA TGTGCCAGCAGCTTCCTCGACTACGAGCAGTACTTC. Residues: CASSFLDYEQYF.

This clone was detected once. V and J are TRBV9 and TRBJ2-1; D gene uncertain. V was clipped by 4 bases and J by 0 bases, with 8 bases between them. The germline V gene has CDR1 SGDLS and CDR2 YYNGEE. This CDR3 is 14 amino acids long. CDR3 protein: CASSPPRSYNEQFF. CDR3 in DNA: TGTGCCAGCAGCCCACCCCGCTCCTACAATGAGCAGTTCTTC.

The chain recombines TRBV25-1 with TRBJ2-3; D gene uncertain. V shed 6 bases and J shed 0 bases, with 19 bases lying between them. CDR3 length: 17 residues. Per germline, CDR1 MGHDK and CDR2 SYGVNS. CDR3 DNA sequence: TGTGCCAGCAGAACCAACCCCGGTGGGGAAAGCACAGATACGCAGTATTTT. It is translated as CASRTNPGGESTDTQYF.

CDR3: CASSNIGSSGQPQHF. The CDR3 DNA follows: TGTGCCAGCAGCAATATTGGTTCCAGCGGTCAGCCCCAGCATTTT. V gene TRBV21-1 combines with J gene TRBJ1-5. TRBV21-1 counts as a pseudogene. This CDR3 is 15 amino acids long.

This sequence joins TRBV4-1 and TRBJ1-1; 9 bases align to TRBD1. Germline CDR1 MGHRA, CDR2 YSYEKL. With V trimmed by 3 bases and J by 1 base, 6 bases remained unmatched. This CDR3 region has 16 residues. The DNA of the CDR3 is TGCGCCAGCAGCCACCCAAACAGGGGGCGGAACACTGAAGCTTTCTTT. It translates to CASSHPNRGRNTEAFF.

This chain connects TRBV5-6 to TRBJ2-1; D possibly uses TRBD1 or TRBD2 (5 bases each). CDR1 is SGHDT and CDR2 is YYEEEE in the germline V gene. Trimming stripped 3 bases from V and 10 bases from J, with 11 bases between. This CDR3 has 12 amino acids. CDR3 sequence reads: CASSSSGREQFF. Written as DNA, the CDR3 is TGTGCCAGCAGCTCCTCGGGACGAGAGCAGTTCTTC.

The chain combines TRBV5-1 with TRBJ2-7; tentatively, D is TRBD2 (6 bases). This CDR3 is 13 amino acids long. Germline V gene lookup returns CDR1 SGHRS and CDR2 YFSETQ. V shed 0 bases and J shed 6 bases, with 10 bases lying between them. CDR3 in DNA: TGCGCCAGCAGCTTGGGGCGGGAACCCGAGCAGTACTTC. This codes for CASSLGREPEQYF.

V is TRBV15 and J is TRBJ1-1; TRBD1 aligns across 8 bases. The CDR3 is 14 residues long. Germline V gene lookup returns CDR1 LNHNV and CDR2 YYDKDF (reference sequence). J gave up 3 bases and V 4 bases, and 4 bases lay outside the gene matches. The CDR3 here is CATSTSTGDTEAFF. For the CDR3, the DNA is TGTGCCACCAGCACCTCGACAGGGGACACTGAAGCTTTCTTT.

V and J are TRBV11-2 and TRBJ1-1; 8 nucleotides line up with TRBD1. The trim removed 7 bases at V and 0 bases at J, leaving 7 bases unmatched. The CDR3 runs 15 residues. Germline values: CDR1 SGHAT, CDR2 FQNNGV. CDR3: CASTTTGGLNTEAFF. The CDR3 DNA reads as TGTGCCAGCACCACTACAGGGGGTTTGAACACTGAAGCTTTCTTT.

The chain links TRBV15 to TRBJ2-5; no reliable D call. V lost 3 bases, J lost 3 bases, and 8 bases lay in between. Germline V gives CDR1 LNHNV, CDR2 YYDKDF (reference sequence). The CDR3 totals 13 residues. CDR3 DNA: TGTGCCACCAGCAGTGACACGGAAGAGACCCAGTACTTC. It is translated as CATSSDTEETQYF. The variable domain in full, completed from reference TRBV15 and TRBJ2-5, reads DAMVIQNPRYQVTQFGKPVTLSCSQTLNHNVMYWYQQKSSQAPKLLFHYYDKDFNNEADTPDNFQSRRPNTSFCFLDIRSPGLGDTAMYLCATSSDTEETQYFGPGTRLLVL.

V and J are TRBV4-3 and TRBJ2-7; 8 nucleotides match TRBD2. Trimming cost V 1 base and J 7 bases; bases outside gene matches: 9. This CDR3 has 15 residues. Germline CDR1 is LGHNA and CDR2 is YSLEER. The CDR3 region has the DNA TGCGCCAGCAGCCAAGTTGTCGGCGGGAGGAGGGAGCAGTACTTC. It specifies CASSQVVGGRREQYF.

The chain links TRBV28 to TRBJ2-7; either TRBD1 or TRBD2 may supply D (5 bases each). CDR1 and CDR2 (germline): MDHEN, SYDVKM. Trimming shortened V by 3 bases and J by 2 bases, and 11 bases separated the two germline ends. The length of the CDR3 is 14 residues. CDR3 in DNA: TGTGCCAGCAGTTTTCCGGGACGGGCCTACGAGCAGTACTTC. It codes for CASSFPGRAYEQYF.

The J gene is TRBJ2-5, the V gene TRBV28; D is ambiguous. TRBJ2-7 explains the end of the DNA better; the J call may be wrong. Germline loops: CDR1 MDHEN, CDR2 SYDVKM. The CDR3 totals 17 residues. The CDR3 region is CASSRDRFRSRSYEQYF. Written as DNA, the CDR3 is TGTGCCAGCAGTCGCGACCGGTTCAGGAGTAGGTCCTACGAGCAGTACTTC.